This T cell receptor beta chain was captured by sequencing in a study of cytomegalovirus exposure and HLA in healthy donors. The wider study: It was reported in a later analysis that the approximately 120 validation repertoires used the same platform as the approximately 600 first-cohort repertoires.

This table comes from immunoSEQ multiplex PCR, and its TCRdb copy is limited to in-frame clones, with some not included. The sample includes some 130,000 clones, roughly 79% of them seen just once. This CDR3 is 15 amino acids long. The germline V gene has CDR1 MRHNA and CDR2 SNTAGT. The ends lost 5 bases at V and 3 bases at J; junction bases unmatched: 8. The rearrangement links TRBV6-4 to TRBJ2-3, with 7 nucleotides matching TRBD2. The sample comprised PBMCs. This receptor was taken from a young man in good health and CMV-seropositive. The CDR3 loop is CASSLGGSGTDTQYF. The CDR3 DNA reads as TGTGCCAGCAGTTTGGGCGGGAGTGGGACAGATACGCAGTATTTT.